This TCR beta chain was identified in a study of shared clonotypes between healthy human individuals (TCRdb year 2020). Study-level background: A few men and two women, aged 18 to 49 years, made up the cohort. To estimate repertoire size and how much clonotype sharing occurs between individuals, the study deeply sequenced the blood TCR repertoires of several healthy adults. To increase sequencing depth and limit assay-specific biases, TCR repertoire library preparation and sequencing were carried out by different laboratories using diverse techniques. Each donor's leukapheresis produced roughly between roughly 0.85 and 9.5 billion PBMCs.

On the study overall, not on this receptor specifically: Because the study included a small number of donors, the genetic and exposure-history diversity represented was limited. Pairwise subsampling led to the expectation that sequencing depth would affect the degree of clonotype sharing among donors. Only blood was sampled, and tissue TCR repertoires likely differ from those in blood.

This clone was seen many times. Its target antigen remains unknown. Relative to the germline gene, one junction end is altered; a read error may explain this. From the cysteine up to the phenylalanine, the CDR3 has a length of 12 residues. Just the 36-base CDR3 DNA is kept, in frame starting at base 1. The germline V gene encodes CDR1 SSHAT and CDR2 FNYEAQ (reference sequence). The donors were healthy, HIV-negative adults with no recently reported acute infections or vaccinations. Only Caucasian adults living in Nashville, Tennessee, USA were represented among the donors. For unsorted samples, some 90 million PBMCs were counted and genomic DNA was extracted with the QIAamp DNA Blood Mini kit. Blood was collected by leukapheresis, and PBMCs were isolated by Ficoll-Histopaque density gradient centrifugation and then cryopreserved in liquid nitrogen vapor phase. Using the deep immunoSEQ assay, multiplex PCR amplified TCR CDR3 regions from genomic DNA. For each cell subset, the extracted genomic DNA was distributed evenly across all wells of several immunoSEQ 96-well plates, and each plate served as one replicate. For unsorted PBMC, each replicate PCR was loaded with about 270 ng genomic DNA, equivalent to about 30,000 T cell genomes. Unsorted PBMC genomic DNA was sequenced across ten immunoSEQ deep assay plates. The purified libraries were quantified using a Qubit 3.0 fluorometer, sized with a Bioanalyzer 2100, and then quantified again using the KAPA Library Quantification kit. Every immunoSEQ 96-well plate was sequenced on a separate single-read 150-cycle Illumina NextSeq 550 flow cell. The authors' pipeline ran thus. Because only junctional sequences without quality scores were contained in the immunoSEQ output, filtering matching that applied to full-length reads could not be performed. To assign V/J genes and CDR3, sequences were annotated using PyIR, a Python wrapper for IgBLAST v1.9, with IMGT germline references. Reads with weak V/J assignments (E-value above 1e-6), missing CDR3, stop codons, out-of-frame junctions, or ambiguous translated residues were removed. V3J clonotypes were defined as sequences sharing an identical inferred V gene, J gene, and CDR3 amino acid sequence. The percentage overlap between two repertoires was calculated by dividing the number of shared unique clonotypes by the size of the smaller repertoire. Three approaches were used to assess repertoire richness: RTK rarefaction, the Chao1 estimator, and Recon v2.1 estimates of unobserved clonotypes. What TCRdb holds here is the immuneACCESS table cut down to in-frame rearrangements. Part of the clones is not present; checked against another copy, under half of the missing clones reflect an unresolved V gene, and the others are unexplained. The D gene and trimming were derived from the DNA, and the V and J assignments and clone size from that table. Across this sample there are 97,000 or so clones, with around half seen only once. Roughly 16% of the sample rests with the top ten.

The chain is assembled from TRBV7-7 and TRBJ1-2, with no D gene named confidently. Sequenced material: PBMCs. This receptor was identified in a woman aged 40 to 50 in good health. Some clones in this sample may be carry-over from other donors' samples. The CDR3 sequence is CASNQDLPFGTF. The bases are TGTGCTAGCAACCAGGACCTTCCGTTCGGCACCTTC.